This TCR beta chain appears in the sequencing data of a study of blood T cell repertoires in COVID-19. Study at large: COVID-19 samples, acute and convalescent, were from the United States, Italy and Spain. T cells, B-cell-depleted T cells, or PBMCs supplied cDNA or gDNA.

Assay: immunoSEQ multiplex PCR; the TCRdb copy retains only in-frame clones and omits some. The sample includes fewer than 60,000 clones, 82% of them seen just once. The CDR3 is made up of 13 amino acids. Trimming shortened V by 3 bases and J by 9 bases, and 14 bases separated the two germline ends. The germline gives CDR1 SGHAT, CDR2 FQNNGV. This sequence originates from a man in his 60s with acute or convalescent COVID-19. The chain couples TRBV11-2 to TRBJ1-1; perhaps TRBD1 as D (5 bases). The specimen was peripheral blood. As DNA, the CDR3 is TGTGCCAGCAGCTTTACCCGGAAGGGGCAAGCTTTCTTT. Encoded protein: CASSFTRKGQAFF.